These 16 T cell receptor beta chains came from one sample sequenced in a study of early T cells in non-severe SARS-CoV-2 infection. MiXCR was run by TCRdb on the 5' RACE reads, yielding one entry per CDR3 protein. The sample shows approximately 80,000 distinct CDR3 sequences, about 11% of them seen only once. The sample consisted of whole blood, taken at baseline. The receptors were gathered from an adult who was a healthcare worker with PCR-confirmed SARS-CoV-2 infection or an uninfected control (not recorded which).

This clonotype was recorded many times. The J gene is TRBJ2-7, the V gene TRBV13; TRBD1 aligns across 7 bases. The trim removed 6 bases at V and 3 bases at J, leaving 5 bases unmatched. The germline V gene encodes CDR1 PRHDT and CDR2 FYEKMQ (reference sequence). CDR3 length: 13 amino acids. The CDR3 coding sequence is TGTGCCAGCAGATCGAGGGACAGCTACGAGCAGTACTTC. Amino acids: CASRSRDSYEQYF.

This clonotype was counted at least ten times. The genes are TRBV19 and TRBJ1-2; D uncertain. This CDR3 spans 14 amino acids. Deletions cut 3 bases from V and 5 bases from J, with 13 bases between. Per germline, CDR1 LNHDA and CDR2 SQIVND (reference sequence). For the CDR3, the DNA is TGTGCCAGTAGTATGGGAGAAGGGAATTATGGCTACACCTTC. This codes for CASSMGEGNYGYTF.

This clonotype was counted only a few times. The chain couples TRBV5-1 to TRBJ2-6, with 7 bases fitting TRBD1. The germline gives CDR1 SGHRS, CDR2 YFSETQ. The length of the CDR3 is 18 residues. The V and J ends lost 4 bases and 0 bases, in that order; junction bases with no gene match: 10. The CDR3 reads CASSLPDRAISGANVLTF. The CDR3 bases are TGCGCCAGCAGCCTACCTGACAGGGCCATCTCTGGGGCCAACGTCCTGACTTTC.

Comment on this clonotype: The junction and the germline gene differ at one end; a read error may be behind it. CDR3 amino acids: CASSLEADSPLHF. The CDR3 DNA is TGTGCCAGCAGCTTAGAGGCGGATTCGCCCCTCCACTTT. The chain carries TRBV7-9 and TRBJ1-6; D gene ambiguous. Germline V gene sequence: CDR1 SEHNR, CDR2 FQNEAQ (reference sequence). The CDR3 totals 13 residues.

This clonotype showed up many times. The V and J genes are TRBV6-2 or TRBV6-3 and TRBJ2-1; weak D call: TRBD2 (6 bases). V lost 5 bases, J lost 6 bases, and 14 bases lay in between. CDR1 and CDR2 (germline): MNHEY, SVGEGT. The CDR3 runs 14 residues. The DNA of the CDR3 is TGTGCCAGCAGTCCCCCGCAGGAGGGCAATGAGCAGTTCTTC. Protein product: CASSPPQEGNEQFF.

This clonotype came up a few times. The rearrangement uses TRBV29-1 and TRBJ2-1; D may be TRBD1 (6 bases). Germline V gene lookup returns CDR1 SQVTM and CDR2 ANQGSEA. The CDR3 length is 11 residues. Trimming took 8 bases from V and 6 from J, leaving 11 bases between them. CDR3 in DNA: TGCAGCCTTAGACAGGTCAATGAGCAGTTCTTC. Translation: CSLRQVNEQFF.

The chain uses TRBV20-1 and TRBJ2-2; a possible D gene is TRBD1 (6 bases). V was cut by 0 bases and J by 6 bases, with 11 bases left in between. Per germline, CDR1 DFQATT and CDR2 SNEGSKA (reference sequence). The CDR3 length is 14 residues. The CDR3 loop is CSAREQGYPGELFF. The CDR3 nucleotides are TGCAGTGCTAGAGAACAGGGATATCCCGGGGAGCTGTTTTTT.

The sample holds many counts of this clonotype. CDR3 DNA: TGTGCCAGCAGCCGGGGACAGCACCCGACTTCCTACTATGGCTACACCTTC. Amino acids: CASSRGQHPTSYYGYTF. The chain couples TRBV11-2 to TRBJ1-2; 7 nucleotides match TRBD1. There are 17 residues in the CDR3. The V segment lost 5 bases and the J segment 3 bases; nucleotides outside the gene matches: 15. CDR1 is SGHAT, CDR2 FQNNGV, per germline.

This clonotype has just a few counts. This sequence joins TRBV2 and TRBJ2-2, with TRBD2 matching 7 bases. Trimming took 6 bases from V and 0 from J; bases not matched to a gene: 4. Germline lookup yields CDR1 SNHLY and CDR2 FYNNEI. The CDR3 consists of 15 residues. The CDR3 sequence is CASRTSLANTGELFF. In nucleotides, the CDR3 is TGTGCCAGCAGGACTAGCCTAGCGAACACCGGGGAGCTGTTTTTT.

This clonotype was detected only a few times. The chain joins TRBV4-3 to TRBJ1-3; 7 bases map to TRBD1. The CDR3 consists of 15 residues. Per germline, CDR1 LGHNA and CDR2 YSLEER. J gave up 7 bases and V 3 bases, and 9 bases lay outside the gene matches. CDR3 region: CASSQATGVSNTIYF. The CDR3 DNA reads TGCGCCAGCAGCCAGGCTACAGGGGTATCGAACACCATATATTTT.

This chain connects TRBV6-6 to TRBJ2-4, with 7 bases fitting TRBD1. V gave up 2 bases and J gave up 0 bases; unmatched junction bases: 7. The germline CDR1 and CDR2 sequences are MNHNY and SVGAGI (reference sequence). The CDR3 is 17 amino acids. CDR3: CASSYEPGQPAKNIQYF. In nucleotides, the CDR3 is TGTGCCAGCAGTTACGAGCCGGGACAGCCAGCCAAAAACATTCAGTACTTC.

This clonotype was counted only a few times. V gene TRBV27 combines with J gene TRBJ2-1; the D is unclear. Germline CDR1 and CDR2: MNHEY and SMNVEV (reference sequence). The V end was cut by 0 bases, the J end by 7 bases, with 7 bases between. The CDR3 runs 13 residues. The CDR3 is CASSLSLENEQFF. The CDR3, as DNA: TGTGCCAGCAGTTTATCATTAGAAAATGAGCAGTTCTTC.

The chain links TRBV20-1 to TRBJ2-5; D may be TRBD1 (6 bases). V was clipped by 4 bases and J by 2 bases, with 8 bases between them. CDR1 and CDR2 from the germline V gene are DFQATT and SNEGSKA (reference sequence). The CDR3 loop spans 12 amino acids. The DNA for the CDR3 is TGCAGTGCTACAGGGGATCAAGAGACCCAGTACTTC. This sequence encodes CSATGDQETQYF.

The CDR3 nucleotides read TGTGCCAGCAGCCCGCGACAGGGAGCCGAGCAGTACTTC. This codes for CASSPRQGAEQYF. The genes are TRBV14 and TRBJ2-7; 7 bases line up with TRBD1. Germline V lookup: CDR1 SGHDN, CDR2 FVKESK. V lost 4 bases, J lost 6 bases, and 6 bases stayed unmatched. This CDR3 has 13 amino acids.

This clonotype has only a few counts. The gene calls are TRBV29-1 and TRBJ2-7; D not resolved. Germline V gene data show CDR1 as SQVTM and CDR2 as ANQGSEA. CDR3 size: 13 residues. V gave up 6 bases and J gave up 2 bases, with 14 bases separating them. The CDR3, as DNA: TGCAGCGTGGTAGACTCTCAAACCTACGAGCAGTACTTC. Its protein product is CSVVDSQTYEQYF.

This clonotype has a handful of counts. The rearrangement uses TRBV24-1 and TRBJ2-3, with no clear D. The CDR3 runs to 14 residues. Trimming stripped 4 bases from V and 11 bases from J, with 18 bases between. Germline lookup yields CDR1 KGHDR and CDR2 SFDVKD. In DNA form, the CDR3 reads TGTGCCACCAGTGACGCCGTAACCCTTGGTGGGCAGTATTTT. The encoded protein is CATSDAVTLGGQYF.